One and the same sample provided the 13 T cell receptor beta chains below, sequenced in a study of shared clonotypes between healthy human individuals (dated by TCRdb to 2019 to 2021). The library was prepared using the immunoSEQ multiplex PCR assay. This immuneACCESS table, as held by TCRdb, lists in-frame sequences with V and J called but not all clones. Of the missing ones, under half trace to an unresolved V gene in checked studies; the others have no known cause. The sample table contains more than 1,200,000 clones; only one count was recorded for 98% of them. Around 0.33% of the sample is held by the ten biggest clonotypes. Sequencing was performed on naive CD4+ T cells sorted from blood. The cell subset or site tag for this specimen amounts to: CD45RA+ positively selected. These receptors were collected from a man aged 25 to 45 in good health.

This chain connects TRBV4-3 to TRBJ1-2; D unclear. The CDR3 sequence is 13 residues long. CDR1 is LGHNA and CDR2 is YSLEER in the germline V gene. The V gene lost 2 bases and the J gene lost 3 bases, with 7 bases spanning the gap. This chain's CDR3 is CASSQTWDYGYTF. The CDR3 DNA sequence: TGCGCCAGCAGCCAAACCTGGGACTATGGCTACACCTTC.

Regarding this clone: The sample holds other DNA sequences that translate to the same CDR3. V gene TRBV2 combines with J gene TRBJ2-1; D not resolved. From germline, CDR1 is SNHLY and CDR2 FYNNEI. Trimming removed 4 bases from V and 7 bases from J, with 2 bases in between. The CDR3 spans 10 residues. CDR3 residues: CASSGNEQFF. CDR3 sequence (DNA): TGTGCCAGCAGTGGGAATGAGCAGTTCTTC. The entire variable domain, with the rest obtained from reference TRBV2 and TRBJ2-1, is as follows: EPEVTQTPSHQVTQMGQEVILRCVPISNHLYFYWYRQILGQKVEFLVSFYNNEISEKSEIFDDQFSVERPDGSNFTLKIRSTKLEDSAMYFCASSGNEQFFGPGTRLTVL.

The chain employs TRBV13 and TRBJ2-7; D perhaps matches TRBD2 (5 bases). The germline gives CDR1 PRHDT, CDR2 FYEKMQ (reference sequence). V was pared by 2 bases and J by 3 bases, with 14 bases between. This CDR3 spans 15 amino acids. For the CDR3, the DNA is TGTGCCAGCAGCTTAAAGGGCCGGGGAGTCTACGAGCAGTACTTC. It encodes CASSLKGRGVYEQYF.

Notes on this clone: The same CDR3 can be traced to other DNA sequences in this sample. J is TRBJ1-5 and V is TRBV28; D remains unclear. With 3 bases removed from V and 1 base from J, the gap between germline ends came to 7 bases. The CDR3 totals 14 residues. In germline, CDR1 is MDHEN, CDR2 SYDVKM. The CDR3 loop is CASSFSVSNQPQHF. The CDR3 nucleotides are TGTGCCAGCAGTTTTTCAGTGAGCAATCAGCCCCAGCATTTT.

The chain uses TRBV7-2 and TRBJ1-2; tentatively, D is TRBD1 (6 bases). This CDR3 region has 15 residues. The V end lost 5 bases, the J end lost 6 bases, and 19 bases lay between the germline ends. Looked up from germline, CDR1 is SGHTA and CDR2 is FQGNSA. The CDR3 sequence: CASSQLLQGRNGYTF. The DNA of the CDR3 is TGTGCCAGCAGCCAGCTACTCCAGGGGCGTAATGGCTACACCTTC. Supplemented by reference TRBV7-2 and TRBJ1-2, the full variable domain reads GAGVSQSPSNKVTEKGKDVELRCDPISGHTALYWYRQSLGQGLEFLIYFQGNSAPDKSGLPSDRFSAERTGGSVSTLTIQRTQQEDSAVYLCASSQLLQGRNGYTFGSGTRLTVV.

The gene calls are TRBV6-5 and TRBJ1-1, with D tentatively TRBD1 (6 bases). Trimming stripped 9 bases from V and 1 base from J, with 12 bases between. CDR1 is MNHEY and CDR2 is SVGAGI in the germline V gene. The CDR3 contains 13 residues. The chain's CDR3 is CASKEQGNTEAFF. Written as DNA, the CDR3 is TGTGCCAGTAAGGAACAGGGGAACACTGAAGCTTTCTTT.

The gene calls are TRBV11-2 and TRBJ2-1, with D tentatively TRBD1 or TRBD2 (5 bases each). Trimming removed 3 bases at V and 9 bases at J, with 18 bases between. The CDR3 contains 15 residues. Germline CDR1 SGHAT, CDR2 FQNNGV. CDR3 coding DNA: TGTGCCAGCAGCTTTGGAGCACCTCATGGGGGTGAGCAGTTCTTC. Protein product: CASSFGAPHGGEQFF.

The V call is TRBV18, the J call TRBJ1-1; weak D call: TRBD1 (5 bases). V shed 6 bases and J shed 3 bases, with 11 bases lying between them. Per the germline V gene, CDR1 is KGHSH and CDR2 is LQKENI. The CDR3 loop spans 13 amino acids. The CDR3 bases are TGTGCCAGCTCGCCTCAGGGTTACACTGAAGCTTTCTTT. Its protein is CASSPQGYTEAFF.

This sequence joins TRBV7-6 and TRBJ2-3; D perhaps matches TRBD2 (6 bases). Germline-derived CDR1 and CDR2 are SGHVS and FNYEAQ. With 5 bases removed from V and 1 base from J, the gap between germline ends came to 31 bases. The CDR3 sequence is 21 residues long. CDR3: CASSPKIPFRTGEIRTDTQYF. The CDR3 coding sequence is TGTGCCAGCAGCCCGAAAATACCCTTCCGGACGGGGGAGATCCGCACAGATACGCAGTATTTT.

V usage is TRBV5-4 and J usage is TRBJ2-3, with TRBD2 identical over 11 bases. The V segment lost 4 bases and the J segment 3 bases; nucleotides outside the gene matches: 4. The CDR3 covers 15 residues. The germline V gene encodes CDR1 SGHNT and CDR2 YYREEE (reference sequence). CDR3 protein: CASSATSGTTDTQYF. The CDR3 nucleotides read TGTGCCAGCAGCGCGACTAGCGGGACGACAGATACGCAGTATTTT.

This sequence joins TRBV20-1 and TRBJ2-7; D remains ambiguous. The CDR3 has 11 residues. Germline CDR1 and CDR2: DFQATT and SNEGSKA (reference sequence). The germline V and J ends were trimmed by 0 bases and 6 bases, with 6 bases remaining between them. In DNA form, the CDR3 reads TGCAGTGCTAGAGACCCCGTCGAGCAGTACTTC. This codes for CSARDPVEQYF.

The chain has TRBV30 and TRBJ1-3; no definite D call. Germline V lookup: CDR1 GTSNPN, CDR2 SVGIG (reference sequence). V lost 5 bases to trimming and J lost 8 bases, with 10 bases between them. The CDR3 totals 11 residues. CDR3 nucleotides: TGTGCCTGGCAGGACCGGGACACCATATATTTT. Its protein is CAWQDRDTIYF. Full variable domain (remainder filled in from reference TRBV30 and TRBJ1-3): SQTIHQWPATLVQPVGSPLSLECTVEGTSNPNLYWYRQAAGRGLQLLFYSVGIGQISSEVPQNLSASRPQDRQFILSSKKLLLSDSGFYLCAWQDRDTIYFGEGSWLTVV.

The chain carries TRBV4-3 and TRBJ2-2, with 7 bases identical to TRBD1. After removal of 2 bases from V and 7 bases from J, the junction contained 1 base not matched to a gene. Germline V gives CDR1 LGHNA, CDR2 YSLEER. The CDR3 loop spans 13 amino acids. The CDR3: CASSQTGDGELFF. The CDR3 nucleotides read TGCGCCAGCAGCCAAACAGGGGACGGGGAGCTGTTTTTT.